This TCR beta chain was sequenced for a study of T cell responses to AZD1222 COVID-19 vaccine (dated by TCRdb to about 2021). Study-level background: AZD1222 recipients whose second dose came at about 4 weeks and those whose second dose came at about 12 weeks were combined into one group, since spike-specific TCR depth and breadth did not differ between the two schedules. A total of 233 trial participants underwent TCR sequencing, of whom under 220 had received two doses of AZD1222 and around 26 had received two doses of the MenACWY control vaccine. Trial participants were enrolled by age into subgroups of 18-55, 56-69 and 70-plus years, and 148, 28 and 57 TCR-sequenced participants, respectively, were included in these subgroups. What the study reported, not specific to this receptor: The 56-69-year group was small, and its depth increase did not reach significance, likely because of low power. The whole spike protein was spanned by vaccine-associated CD4 TCRs, and dominant responses were seen in regions 160-218 and 743-854. Only five to seven AZD1222 recipients were SARS-CoV-2 seropositive at baseline, limiting conclusions about previously exposed vaccinees. A significant rise in spike-specific TCR breadth and depth was observed after two AZD1222 doses relative to day 0 and relative to MenACWY recipients. No day 14 peak-response samples were available, so repertoires were characterized only after the peak T cell response. Most participants were white British and females outnumbered males, and the authors suggested that clonal diversity may have been underestimated. Reportedly, almost half of the unique spike-specific TCRs recognized epitopes lying outside the regions that are mutated in the B.1.351 and B.1.1.7 variants.

Concerning this clone itself: The target of this receptor is not known. No much larger clone exists at a distance of one base, and base qualities are not known.

The CDR3 regions of human TCRbeta chains were analyzed by immunosequencing. Processing in the source paper ran as follows. Repertoire TCRs were checked for matches against a reference library of SARS-CoV-2-specific TCRs that had been generated using the MIRA antigen-specificity platform. Breadth meant the fraction of unique TCRs that were SARS-CoV-2-associated, whereas depth meant the fraction of total T cells that were SARS-CoV-2-associated. Using the MIRA data, each spike-specific TCR was mapped to the spike region that the TCR reacts to and placed in a CD4 or CD8 class. Log10-transformed breadth and depth values were compared by one-way ANOVA with Sidak's multiple comparisons tests. TCRdb took over this immuneACCESS table, retaining in-frame rearrangements with V and J assigned. Such tables are incomplete; in checked studies, under half of the missing clones stem from an unresolved V gene, and the remainder is unexplained. V, J and clone size derive from that table, while D and trimming were established from the DNA sequence. The sample profile shows 170,000 or so clones; less than 95% of them were found once. Roughly 1.6% of the sample is in the top ten clones.

The CDR3, cysteine through phenylalanine, is 15 amino acids long. CDR3 DNA only is kept here, 45 bases in frame from base 1. The germline V gene provides CDR1 LGHNT and CDR2 FRNRAP. The V end loses 0 bases and the J end loses 7 bases, and a stretch of 15 bases separates them. The sample's time point label is to be understood as: baseline before first vaccination. Vaccinee samples were obtained from the UK trials COV001 and COV002, which included a single-blind randomized controlled phase 2/3 trial of AZD1222 (ChAdOx1 nCoV-19) in healthy adults. For TCRbeta chain sequencing, PBMC samples were collected from trial participants at day 0 and at day 28 after the second dose.

The material sequenced was peripheral blood, taken on day 0 of AZD1222 vaccination. The sequence was obtained from an adult in good health. The rearranged segments are TRBV12-5 and TRBJ1-2; TRBD1 is possibly the D segment (6 matching bases). In nucleotides, the sequence is TGTGCTAGTGGTTTGGTAGGCAGGGGTATAGGTGGCTACACCTTC. This yields the protein CASGLVGRGIGGYTF.